The rows below give T cell receptor beta chains drawn from one sample of a study of shared clonotypes between healthy human individuals. Libraries were prepared by immunoSEQ multiplex PCR; TCRdb keeps only in-frame clonotypes and omits some of them. Of millions of clones listed, around nine tenths are singletons. Sequencing was carried out using naive CD4+ T cells sorted from blood. Receptors originate from a man aged 18 to 29 in good health. Each CDR3 is given with its conserved first and last residue. D genes are given only for firm matches. The listing skips clone size in some rows; elsewhere it reads once, few, many or a size class.

few | TRBJ2-7 | - | TRBV5-1 | TGCGCCAGCAGCTTGCGAGGGTACGAGCAGTACTTC | CASSLRGYEQYF
- | TRBJ2-7 | TRBD1 | TRBV28 | TGTGCCAGCAGTGCTCCGGGACAGGCCTACGAGCAGTACTTC | CASSAPGQAYEQYF
once | TRBJ2-1 | - | TRBV11-2 | TGTGCCAGCGGTGACACTTACAATGAGCAGTTCTTC | CASGDTYNEQFF
- | TRBJ2-5 | - | TRBV5-1 | TGCGCCAGCAGCTTGGGGGGGAACCAAGAGACCCAGTACTTC | CASSLGGNQETQYF
- | TRBJ1-5 | - | TRBV18 | TGTGCCAGCTCAATGGCGGCCTCCAATCAGCCCCAGCATTTT | CASSMAASNQPQHF
- | TRBJ2-3 | TRBD2 | TRBV11-2 | TGTGCCAGCAGCTTAGTGCGGGGGGAAAGCACAGATACGCAGTATTTT | CASSLVRGESTDTQYF
- | TRBJ1-5 | - | TRBV15 | TGTGCCACCAGCAGAGATCCGAATCAGCCCCAGCATTTT | CATSRDPNQPQHF
once | TRBJ2-3 | - | TRBV28 | TGTGCCAGCGAGTCGGGGGGCCGAACAGATACGCAGTATTTT | CASESGGRTDTQYF
- | TRBJ2-3 | TRBD2 | TRBV4-2 | TGTGCCAGCAGCCAAGAGGGACTAGCGGTTAGCACAGATACGCAGTATTTT | CASSQEGLAVSTDTQYF
once | TRBJ2-1 | - | TRBV29-1 | TGCAGCGTTGTCTGGGCGAGCTCCTACAATGAGCAGTTCTTC | CSVVWASSYNEQFF
- | TRBJ2-7 | TRBD1 | TRBV7-2 | TGTGCCAGCAGCTTGCGACAGGGAACCTACGAGCAGTACTTC | CASSLRQGTYEQYF
- | TRBJ2-7 | - | TRBV6-1 | TGTGCCAGCATCGCGGGCCTTCCGTCCTACGAGCAGTACTTC | CASIAGLPSYEQYF
- | TRBJ1-6 | TRBD1 | TRBV6-4 | TGTGCCAGCGGGGACAGTCTGACCTCACCCCTCCACTTT | CASGDSLTSPLHF
- | TRBJ2-7 | - | TRBV7-8 | TGTGCCAGCAGCGACTTTGACGAGCAGTACTTC | CASSDFDEQYF
- | TRBJ1-5 | - | TRBV2 | TGTGCCAGCAGTGAATTCGGTGTTAGCAATCAGCCCCAGCATTTT | CASSEFGVSNQPQHF
- | TRBJ2-2 | - | TRBV9 | TGTGCCAGCAGCGTAGCCGGGGTGGTCACCGGGGAGCTGTTTTTT | CASSVAGVVTGELFF